The 11 T cell receptor beta chains given below trace back to one sample, sequenced in a study of neoadjuvant anti-PD-1 for oral cavity cancer. Assay used: immunoSEQ multiplex PCR; TCRdb lists only in-frame clones, some missing. This sample has some 9,800 clones, with around 62% found just once. The time point denotes: after neoadjuvant nivolumab, at surgical resection. The sample in question was PBMCs, obtained after nivolumab (anti-PD-1) treatment. The receptors here all came from a person aged 40-85 years with oral cavity squamous cell carcinoma.

There are a few counts of this clone. Other DNA sequences from this sample encode an identical CDR3 as well. This chain uses TRBV12-5 with TRBJ1-6; D gene uncertain. Germline CDR1 reads LGHNT; CDR2 reads FRNRAP. There are 13 residues in the CDR3. Trimming cost V 6 bases and J 4 bases, with 7 bases left between them. The CDR3 region is CASGQLYNSPLHF. Here the CDR3 DNA reads TGTGCTAGTGGCCAGCTTTATAATTCACCCCTCCACTTT.

CDR3 residues: CASSLRPGGFTEAFF. The DNA for the CDR3 is TGTGCCAGCAGTTTACGTCCAGGGGGGTTCACTGAAGCTTTCTTT. The chain employs TRBV27 and TRBJ1-1; 7 bases match TRBD1. V shed 2 bases, J shed 4 bases, and the junction held 7 bases outside the gene matches. CDR3 size: 15 residues. Germline V lookup: CDR1 MNHEY, CDR2 SMNVEV (reference sequence).

This clone was seen a handful of times. The genes are TRBV11-2 and TRBJ1-1; D gene uncertain. CDR1 SGHAT and CDR2 FQNNGV come from the germline V gene. The CDR3 has 13 amino acids. Trimming took 1 base from V and 12 from J, leaving 15 bases between them. CDR3 residues: CASSLGLVRGSFF. The CDR3 nucleotides read TGTGCCAGCAGCTTAGGTCTGGTACGTGGGTCTTTCTTT.

This clone has only a few counts. This chain links TRBV19 with TRBJ2-7; 9 nucleotides align to TRBD1. With V trimmed by 4 bases and J by 0 bases, 4 bases remained unmatched. In germline, CDR1 is LNHDA, CDR2 SQIVND (reference sequence). This CDR3 comprises 15 residues. Here the CDR3 reads CASSTGQGISYEQYF. The CDR3 DNA is TGTGCCAGTAGTACGGGACAGGGCATCTCCTACGAGCAGTACTTC.

The rearrangement uses TRBV5-1 and TRBJ2-5; D is uncertain. CDR3 size: 13 residues. The V gene's germline CDR1 is SGHRS and CDR2 YFSETQ. V dropped 2 bases and J dropped 2 bases, with 7 bases sitting between them. The CDR3 loop reads CASSFRIQETQYF. The DNA for the CDR3 is TGCGCCAGCAGCTTCAGGATTCAAGAGACCCAGTACTTC.

This clone was counted only a few times. This chain connects TRBV4-2 to TRBJ1-1, with a possible D match to TRBD1 (6 bases). The V gene lost 1 base and the J gene lost 6 bases, with 15 bases spanning the gap. The CDR3 contains 15 residues. CDR1 is LGHNA, CDR2 YNFKEQ, per germline. CDR3 loop: CASSQVGGSIAEAFF. The CDR3 DNA is TGTGCCAGCAGCCAAGTGGGGGGCTCCATCGCTGAAGCTTTCTTT.

V is TRBV9 and J is TRBJ1-1; D gene ambiguous. This CDR3 spans 13 amino acids. V was cut by 3 bases and J by 4 bases, with 10 bases left in between. CDR1 is SGDLS, CDR2 YYNGEE, per germline. For the CDR3, the DNA is TGTGCCAGCAGCGCGGCGCTGGGCACTGAAGCTTTCTTT. Translation: CASSAALGTEAFF.

This clone was detected a few times. V gene TRBV19 combines with J gene TRBJ1-5; 8 nucleotides align to TRBD1. The germline V gene encodes CDR1 LNHDA and CDR2 SQIVND (reference sequence). Unmatched junction bases numbered 10, after V lost 6 bases and J lost 0 bases. The CDR3 is 17 residues long. The DNA for the CDR3 is TGTGCCAGTAGAGGCTTTGATCAGGGGGCTAGCAATCAGCCCCAGCATTTT. Its protein is CASRGFDQGASNQPQHF.

V usage is TRBV7-2 and J usage is TRBJ2-1; 8 bases align to TRBD1. V lost 6 bases, J lost 2 bases, and 6 bases stayed unmatched. Germline CDR1 SGHTA, CDR2 FQGNSA. The CDR3 is 15 amino acids. CDR3 loop: CASSLDRGAYNEQFF. The CDR3 region has the DNA TGTGCCAGCAGTCTCGACAGGGGAGCCTACAATGAGCAGTTCTTC.

The CDR3 loop reads CASSRSGSASTDTQYF. Written as DNA, the CDR3 is TGCGCCAGCAGCCGTAGCGGGAGTGCTAGCACAGATACGCAGTATTTT. V and J are TRBV4-1 and TRBJ2-3; TRBD2 matches 9 bases. V was pared by 4 bases and J by 0 bases, with 5 bases of the junction left unmatched. CDR1 and CDR2 from the germline V gene are MGHRA and YSYEKL. The CDR3 has 16 residues.

This sequence joins TRBV29-1 and TRBJ1-2; D gene unclear. V was trimmed by 5 bases and J by 8 bases, leaving 12 bases between them. CDR1 is SQVTM, CDR2 ANQGSEA, per germline. The CDR3 has 11 residues. The CDR3 reads CSVLLVGGYTF. The CDR3 DNA follows: TGCAGCGTTCTCCTCGTCGGGGGCTACACCTTC.